This TCR beta chain is from a study of blood T cells in healthy people across ages (dated by TCRdb to the mid-2010s). Regarding the study in general: In model experiments, template switching captured about one uniquely barcoded TCR beta cDNA molecule for every two T cells. Donors were grouped into four age groups: young (average 16 years), middle-aged (under 40), aged (about 60) and long-lived (around 80). Using deep sequencing normalized with unique cDNA molecular identifiers, the study measured how TCR beta repertoire diversity changes with age. Two additional independent replicas of 1 million unique cDNA reads from the same blood draw were analyzed for two donors (one aged 18 to 29 and one aged 80 or older). To avoid experimental bias, donors of different ages were randomly spread across the sequencing lanes. Summary of the overall study and its limitations: As age increased, observed TCR beta diversity per million T cells dropped in a roughly linear way, and a significant reduction was already evident by age roughly 40. Bulk unsorted PBMC profiling prevented conclusive comparison of naive and antigen-experienced compartments. Estimates of total diversity based on one million sequenced T cells were regarded as lower bounds and as underestimates. The long-lived group showed more naive CD4+ T cells, fewer expanded clones and increased TCR diversity than the aged group, suggesting age selection. The percentage of naive T cells measured by flow cytometry correlated strongly with observed TCR beta diversity. Because the CMV infection status of the donors was unknown, age-related changes in expanded clonotypes may potentially have been confounded.

Donors were approximately 42 systemically healthy Caucasian individuals from Russia aged roughly 6 to 90 years. Each donor gave approximately 9.3 milliliters of peripheral blood, collected into EDTA-treated Vacutainer tubes. PBMCs were isolated by Ficoll-Paque density-gradient centrifugation, with at least 7 million obtained per sample. Total RNA, at least 5 micrograms per sample, was extracted from PBMCs with Trizol reagent. Naive CD45RAhigh/CD27high T cell percentages were measured by flow cytometry on a PBMC aliquot from every donor. The cysteine opens and the phenylalanine closes a CDR3 of 14 amino acids. The only DNA kept is the CDR3, 42 bases in frame from the first base. The germline V gene (reference sequence) provides CDR1 DFQATT and CDR2 SNEGSKA. The library was prepared using 5' RACE. Sequencing was performed on an Illumina HiSeq 2500. A second PCR of about 7 to 12 cycles was run with a J-beta primer mix and a sample-barcoded 5' primer. A template-switch 5' adaptor carrying 12 random nucleotides introduced a unique molecular identifier onto each TCR beta cDNA molecule. Each sample yielded at least 3 million CDR3-containing paired-end reads. All of the RNA was converted into first-strand cDNA using the Mint cDNA synthesis kit, with a TRBC-specific oligonucleotide serving as the primer. Following uracil-DNA glycosylase treatment, a first 18-cycle PCR with universal primers M1SS and BC2_uni_R was performed on all cDNA. The original pipeline was this. Each sample was normalized by randomly selecting 1 million high-quality reads, each carrying a distinct molecular identifier. Reads sharing molecular identifiers were discarded rather than binned into consensus sequences. CDR3 identification, clonotype clustering and error correction used MiTCR with a Q25 quality threshold and the strictest error-elimination algorithm. A nonparametric unseen species model using Euler transformation provided a lower-bound estimate of total TCR beta diversity. In TCRdb, the public reads were trimmed at Q25 with fastp and aligned with MiXCR, with productive beta chains retained. Each CDR3 protein gets just one entry, which takes the most common genes and DNA from the rows behind it. It is TCRdb's table, rather than the study itself, that gives the V and J calls and clone size. Recorded for this sample are more than 800,000 distinct CDR3 sequences; 25% to 30% of them occurred a single time. Approximately 15% of the sample lies in the top ten.

In regard to this clonotype: Its recognized antigen is unknown. A much larger clone sits a single nucleotide away, making a read error possible.

This sequence was found in a woman aged 80 or over in good health. Recombination connected TRBV20-1 to TRBJ1-6; the D gene is possibly TRBD1, with 5 bases matching. Material: blood. The DNA sequence is TGCGGTGCTAGAGCCCCAGGGTCAGTTTCACCCCTCCACTTT. Its coded protein is CGARAPGSVSPLHF.